This T cell receptor (beta chain) is from a study of cytotoxic CD8 clonotypes in ibrutinib-treated CLL. Study details: Across the patients, some eleven were relapsed/refractory, roughly 14 treatment-naive and roughly 17 IGHV unmutated.

Remarks on this clone: Its antigen is not identified.

Findings and caveats of the study: The public clonotypes identified were infrequent and showed contraction or stability on treatment.

Produced via immunoSEQ multiplex PCR; TCRdb's table is partial and in-frame only. Among around 250,000 clones listed, 70% were seen once. Sequencing was performed on PBMCs, taken after 24 months of ibrutinib treatment. The origin of this receptor is a human donor with chronic lymphocytic leukemia.

This chain's CDR3 is CASSLVDRVRGYTF. In DNA, the CDR3 is TGTGCCAGCAGCTTAGTGGACAGGGTCCGTGGCTACACCTTC. The V gene is TRBV7-2, the J gene TRBJ1-2; 8 nucleotides line up with TRBD1. The V and J ends lost 1 base and 7 bases, in that order; junction bases with no gene match: 5. The germline V gene encodes CDR1 SGHTA and CDR2 FQGNSA. This CDR3 contains 14 residues. Combining the CDR3 with reference TRBV7-2 and TRBJ1-2 gives the whole variable domain GAGVSQSPSNKVTEKGKDVELRCDPISGHTALYWYRQSLGQGLEFLIYFQGNSAPDKSGLPSDRFSAERTGGSVSTLTIQRTQQEDSAVYLCASSLVDRVRGYTFGSGTRLTVV.